Below, 26 T cell receptor beta chains from the same sample are listed, as sequenced in a study of radiotherapy plus CTLA-4 blockade in lung cancer. Measured with immunoSEQ multiplex PCR; TCRdb has only the in-frame clones, and not every one. The sample includes about 59,000 clones, approximately 70% of them seen just once. The input for sequencing was peripheral blood, taken from a patient treated with radiotherapy plus ipilimumab. These TCRs come from a human donor with non-small cell lung cancer whose response to radiotherapy plus ipilimumab could not be evaluated.

V and J are TRBV15 and TRBJ2-1; D may be TRBD1 (6 bases). Germline CDR1 reads LNHNV; CDR2 reads YYDKDF (reference sequence). V was cut by 2 bases and J by 9 bases, with 17 bases left in between. The CDR3 spans 15 residues. The DNA for the CDR3 is TGTGCCACCAGCAGATCCGGGACACCCATGATTGAGCAGTTCTTC. Its protein product is CATSRSGTPMIEQFF.

J is TRBJ2-3 and V is TRBV28; D gene ambiguous. V was pared by 4 bases and J by 0 bases, with 14 bases between. This CDR3 comprises 16 residues. Germline CDR1 and CDR2: MDHEN and SYDVKM. CDR3: CASSSLFRASTDTQYF. The CDR3, as DNA: TGTGCCAGCAGTTCACTATTTAGAGCTAGCACAGATACGCAGTATTTT.

The V gene is TRBV30, the J gene TRBJ2-7, with 8 positions matching TRBD2. Unmatched junction bases numbered 7, after V lost 4 bases and J lost 2 bases. The CDR3 consists of 14 residues. CDR1 is GTSNPN, CDR2 SVGIG, per germline (reference sequence). The CDR3 nucleotides are TGTGCCTGGAAAAGCGGGAGAGGGACCTACGAGCAGTACTTC. Its translation is CAWKSGRGTYEQYF.

CDR3 amino acids: CASSEAGPPREQFF. CDR3 DNA: TGTGCCAGCAGTGAGGCAGGGCCTCCCCGAGAGCAGTTCTTC. This chain uses TRBV2 with TRBJ2-1, with a possible D match to TRBD1 (5 bases). CDR3 length equals 14 residues. Per the germline V gene, CDR1 is SNHLY and CDR2 is FYNNEI. V lost 3 bases, J lost 10 bases, and 16 bases lay in between. Full variable domain (rest looked up from reference TRBV2 and TRBJ2-1): EPEVTQTPSHQVTQMGQEVILRCVPISNHLYFYWYRQILGQKVEFLVSFYNNEISEKSEIFDDQFSVERPDGSNFTLKIRSTKLEDSAMYFCASSEAGPPREQFFGPGTRLTVL.

As DNA, the CDR3 is TGTGCCAGTAATTCACTTCGCACAGATACGCAGTATTTT. Residues: CASNSLRTDTQYF. The chain recombines TRBV19 with TRBJ2-3; D is unresolved. V lost 7 bases and J 1 base, leaving 9 bases between the germline ends. The germline gives CDR1 LNHDA, CDR2 SQIVND (reference sequence). This CDR3 has 13 amino acids.

In this sample, this clone turned up once. This chain links TRBV14 with TRBJ2-5; 12 nucleotides align to TRBD2. The ends lost 2 bases at V and 4 bases at J; junction bases unmatched: 2. CDR3 length equals 15 residues. The germline gives CDR1 SGHDN, CDR2 FVKESK. CDR3 region: CASSQRLAGAETQYF. The CDR3 DNA reads TGTGCCAGCAGCCAAAGACTAGCGGGAGCAGAGACCCAGTACTTC.

The chain couples TRBV30 to TRBJ1-5, with 9 bases matching TRBD1. The V gene's germline CDR1 is GTSNPN and CDR2 SVGIG (reference sequence). This CDR3 has 18 residues. The V gene end was trimmed by 2 bases and the J gene end by 0 bases; junction bases not matched to a gene: 11. In DNA, the CDR3 is TGTGCCTGGAGTTTAGCCGGGACAGGGTCTGATAGCAATCAGCCCCAGCATTTT. This codes for CAWSLAGTGSDSNQPQHF.

CDR3 region: CASSPGQRGYTF. DNA of the CDR3: TGTGCCAGCAGCCCGGGACAGAGAGGCTACACCTTC. The V gene is TRBV14, the J gene TRBJ1-2; TRBD1 matches 7 bases. Per the germline V gene, CDR1 is SGHDN and CDR2 is FVKESK. The CDR3 is made up of 12 amino acids. V was clipped by 4 bases and J by 8 bases; unmatched bases: 4.

The V and J genes are TRBV10-1 and TRBJ2-3; D might be TRBD2 (6 bases). Per germline, CDR1 WNHNN and CDR2 SYGVQD (reference sequence). The CDR3 runs 14 residues. Trimming shortened V by 2 bases and J by 4 bases, and 10 bases separated the two germline ends. The CDR3 is CASSEASDPDTQYF. DNA of the CDR3: TGCGCCAGCAGTGAGGCTAGCGACCCAGATACGCAGTATTTT.

In the case of this clone: The same CDR3 also results from other DNA sequences found in this sample. The chain is built from TRBV19 and TRBJ1-1; D remains unclear. Germline V CDR1 and CDR2: LNHDA, SQIVND (reference sequence). The CDR3 spans 13 residues. The V gene lost 3 bases and the J gene lost 3 bases, with 8 bases spanning the gap. The DNA for the CDR3 is TGTGCCAGTAGTATTTTTCTTTACACTGAAGCTTTCTTT. Protein product: CASSIFLYTEAFF.

The chain employs TRBV5-1 and TRBJ1-6; 9 nucleotides agree with TRBD1. The CDR3 contains 14 residues. Trimming cost V 4 bases and J 5 bases; bases outside gene matches: 1. Germline V lookup: CDR1 SGHRS, CDR2 YFSETQ. CDR3 DNA: TGCGCCAGCAGCCGGACAGGGGATAATTCACCCCTCCACTTT. This gives the protein CASSRTGDNSPLHF.

This clone is a singleton in its sample. The V call is TRBV11-3, the J call TRBJ1-1; D is ambiguous. CDR3 length: 14 amino acids. V was cut by 4 bases and J by 0 bases, with 9 bases left in between. Germline V gives CDR1 SGHNT, CDR2 YENEEA. DNA for the CDR3: TGTGCCAGCAGCTCGAAGACTCTGAACACTGAAGCTTTCTTT. It translates to CASSSKTLNTEAFF.

The V call is TRBV7-9, the J call TRBJ2-3, with TRBD1 identical over 7 bases. The CDR3 runs to 14 residues. Trimming cost V 5 bases and J 1 base; bases outside gene matches: 3. Germline V gene lookup returns CDR1 SEHNR and CDR2 FQNEAQ (reference sequence). CDR3 sequence (DNA): TGTGCCAGCAGCCGACAGGGAGGCACAGATACGCAGTATTTT. It specifies CASSRQGGTDTQYF.

The V and J genes are TRBV19 and TRBJ2-7, with a possible D match to TRBD2 (6 bases). CDR1 is LNHDA and CDR2 is SQIVND in the germline V gene (reference sequence). Between the trimmed V and J ends, which lost 7 bases and 3 bases, there was a span of 16 bases. CDR3 size: 14 residues. The CDR3 sequence: CASTTTGGVYEQYF. DNA of the CDR3: TGTGCCAGTACCACTACAGGAGGGGTCTACGAGCAGTACTTC.

The chain employs TRBV19 and TRBJ1-4, with D unresolved. Germline-derived CDR1 and CDR2 are LNHDA and SQIVND (reference sequence). Trimming removed 4 bases at V and 0 bases at J, with 12 bases between. This CDR3 is 16 amino acids long. The CDR3 coding sequence is TGTGCCAGTAGTAGATCACAGCTTGCAACTAATGAAAAACTGTTTTTT. This encodes CASSRSQLATNEKLFF.

This chain links TRBV7-2 with TRBJ1-1, with D perhaps matching TRBD1 (5 bases). The CDR3 spans 19 residues. Germline V CDR1 and CDR2: SGHTA, FQGNSA. V lost 3 bases to trimming and J lost 4 bases, with 27 bases between them. The CDR3 sequence: CASSFRKAGLKGGSTEAFF. CDR3 coding DNA: TGTGCCAGCAGCTTTAGAAAGGCGGGGCTTAAAGGCGGTTCCACTGAAGCTTTCTTT.

The chain has TRBV5-4 and TRBJ1-2; D not resolved. V lost 1 base to trimming and J lost 2 bases, with 6 bases between them. CDR1 is SGHNT and CDR2 is YYREEE in the germline V gene (reference sequence). CDR3 length: 13 residues. CDR3 sequence: CASSLFQNYGYTF. The CDR3 DNA sequence: TGTGCCAGCAGCTTGTTCCAGAACTATGGCTACACCTTC.

The rearrangement joins TRBV9 to TRBJ1-6; D not resolved. This CDR3 comprises 13 residues. Germline CDR1 and CDR2: SGDLS and YYNGEE. V lost 0 bases, J lost 7 bases, and 5 bases lay in between. The CDR3 DNA reads TGTGCCAGCAGCGTAGGGCCGAATTCACCCCTCCACTTT. It translates to CASSVGPNSPLHF.

V usage is TRBV4-1 and J usage is TRBJ1-4, with 8 bases matching TRBD1. V lost 1 base, J lost 3 bases, and 13 bases stayed unmatched. CDR1 and CDR2 from the germline V gene are MGHRA and YSYEKL. The CDR3 runs to 19 residues. For the CDR3, the DNA is TGCGCCAGCAGCCAAGGTTCAGGGGGCGCGGGGGGGTCTAATGAAAAACTGTTTTTT. It specifies CASSQGSGGAGGSNEKLFF.

The chain combines TRBV6-5 with TRBJ2-1; 8 nucleotides line up with TRBD1. The CDR3 extends over 13 amino acids. CDR1 and CDR2 (germline): MNHEY, SVGAGI. The V gene end was trimmed by 6 bases and the J gene end by 8 bases; junction bases not matched to a gene: 6. The CDR3 bases are TGTGCCAGCAGGACAGGGGTGGAGGATGAGCAGTTCTTC. Residues: CASRTGVEDEQFF.

The V call is TRBV18, the J call TRBJ2-1; 9 nucleotides agree with TRBD2. The CDR3 is made up of 16 amino acids. V dropped 3 bases and J dropped 8; count of bases not matched to a gene: 11. Germline CDR1 is KGHSH and CDR2 is LQKENI. The CDR3 coding sequence is TGTGCCAGCTCACCTTACGGACTAGCGTTAAAGGATGAGCAGTTCTTC. Its translation is CASSPYGLALKDEQFF.

This rearrangement joins TRBV10-1 to TRBJ1-4; 10 bases align to TRBD1. J was trimmed by 7 bases and V by 8 bases; bases with no gene match: 4. Germline lookup yields CDR1 WNHNN and CDR2 SYGVQD (reference sequence). This CDR3 contains 13 residues. The CDR3 DNA reads as TGCGCCAGCCAGCGGACAGGGGGTGAAAAACTGTTTTTT. It encodes CASQRTGGEKLFF.

The rearrangement joins TRBV5-4 to TRBJ2-5, with 8 positions matching TRBD2. Trimming at V came to 1 base and at J to 3 bases, leaving 5 bases not matched to a gene. Germline V gene data show CDR1 as SGHNT and CDR2 as YYREEE (reference sequence). This CDR3 is 15 amino acids long. In DNA form, the CDR3 reads TGTGCCAGCAGCTTGCGAAGTAGCGGGGAAGAGACCCAGTACTTC. Translating gives CASSLRSSGEETQYF.

The table lists this clone with a count of one. This sequence joins TRBV9 and TRBJ2-1, with TRBD2 matching 9 bases. Germline assignment: CDR1 SGDLS and CDR2 YYNGEE. CDR3 length equals 15 residues. V was pared by 1 base and J by 3 bases, with 2 bases of the junction left unmatched. The CDR3 is CASSVLAGSYNEQFF. For the CDR3, the DNA is TGTGCCAGCAGCGTACTAGCGGGGAGCTACAATGAGCAGTTCTTC.

The V and J genes are TRBV6-5 and TRBJ1-2; D is uncertain. The CDR3 is 14 amino acids. The germline V gene has CDR1 MNHEY and CDR2 SVGAGI. The V end lost 5 bases, the J end lost 1 base, and 11 bases lay between the germline ends. The CDR3 sequence is CASSVWGDNYGYTF. The CDR3 coding sequence is TGTGCCAGCAGTGTCTGGGGAGATAACTATGGCTACACCTTC.

This clone appeared a single time. This chain connects TRBV4-1 to TRBJ1-2; D gene ambiguous. Germline values: CDR1 MGHRA, CDR2 YSYEKL. The CDR3 is made up of 15 amino acids. Trimming removed 4 bases at V and 4 bases at J, with 16 bases between. The CDR3 DNA follows: TGCGCCAGCAGCCTCTTCCCCGCGGTGGGCTATGGCTACACCTTC. Protein sequence: CASSLFPAVGYGYTF.